This T cell receptor (beta chain) comes out of a study of shared clonotypes between healthy human individuals. Study-level findings and limits: Some naive CD4 clonotypes, about 5.5%, turned up in common across several donors.

Subsets obtained from CD4+ cells comprised CD45RA+ naive and CD45RA-negative memory cells. Trimming cost V 6 bases and J 7 bases, with 7 bases left between them. CDR1 and CDR2 from the germline V gene are MNHEY and SMNVEV (reference sequence). The CDR3 consists of 12 residues. This clone showed up just once. Its antigen is unidentified. A roughly 200 ng quantity of DNA, tens of thousands of T cell genomes, went into the sorted-subset replicate PCRs. Data came from immunoSEQ multiplex PCR; TCRdb stores just in-frame clones and leaves some out. The table has some 1 million clones, about 75% seen once. The TCR comes from a man aged 18 to 30 in good health. The genes are TRBV27 and TRBJ1-6; no reliable D call. The sequenced sample was memory CD4+ T cells sorted from blood. Subset given: CD45RA-negative fraction. The chain's CDR3 is CASSSVNSPLHF. CDR3 bases: TGTGCCAGCAGCTCCGTGAATTCACCCCTCCACTTT.